A single T cell receptor beta chain is shown here with its context. This sample was included in a study of blood T cell repertoires in COVID-19. Study overall: Sources were T cells, B-cell-depleted T cells, or PBMCs; the material itself was cDNA or gDNA.

The CDR3 totals 14 residues. Deletions cut 6 bases from V and 7 bases from J, with 15 bases between. Germline V gives CDR1 MDHEN, CDR2 SYDVKM. As processed by the authors: Quantification of nucleated cells was approximated via reference gene primer amplification. Profiled with immunoSEQ multiplex PCR; TCRdb holds only in-frame clones, not every one. That table gives V, J and clone size, and the DNA gave D and trimming. Of more than 250,000 clones in the sample, 80% to 90% were seen once. The J gene is TRBJ1-4, the V gene TRBV28; D might be TRBD1 (5 bases). The sequencing sample was made of peripheral blood. This sequence originates from a man aged 50 or older with active or convalescent COVID-19. The CDR3 sequence is CASSYPGPGEKLFF. For the CDR3, the DNA is TGTGCCAGCAGCTACCCAGGGCCTGGTGAAAAACTGTTTTTT.